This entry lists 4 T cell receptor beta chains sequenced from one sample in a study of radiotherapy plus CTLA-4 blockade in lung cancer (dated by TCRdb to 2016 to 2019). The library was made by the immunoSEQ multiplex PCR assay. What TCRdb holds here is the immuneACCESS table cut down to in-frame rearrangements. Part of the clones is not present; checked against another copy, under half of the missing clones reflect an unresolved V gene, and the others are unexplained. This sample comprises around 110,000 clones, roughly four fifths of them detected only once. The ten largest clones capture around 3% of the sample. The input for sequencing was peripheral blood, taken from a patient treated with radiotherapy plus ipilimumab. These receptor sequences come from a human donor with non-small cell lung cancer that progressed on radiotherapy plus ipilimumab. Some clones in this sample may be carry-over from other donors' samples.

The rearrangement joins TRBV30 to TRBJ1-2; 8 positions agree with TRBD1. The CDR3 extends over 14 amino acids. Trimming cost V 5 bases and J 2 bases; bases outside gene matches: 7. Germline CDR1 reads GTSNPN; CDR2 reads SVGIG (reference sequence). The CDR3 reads CAWAGTGFNYGYTF. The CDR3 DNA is TGTGCCTGGGCCGGGACAGGATTCAACTATGGCTACACCTTC.

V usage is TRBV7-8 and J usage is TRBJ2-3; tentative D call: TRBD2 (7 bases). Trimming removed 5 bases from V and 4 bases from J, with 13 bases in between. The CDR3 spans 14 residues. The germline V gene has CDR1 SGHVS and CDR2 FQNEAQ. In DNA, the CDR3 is TGTGCCAGCAGCCCCAGAGGGGGGGCAGATACGCAGTATTTT. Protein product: CASSPRGGADTQYF.

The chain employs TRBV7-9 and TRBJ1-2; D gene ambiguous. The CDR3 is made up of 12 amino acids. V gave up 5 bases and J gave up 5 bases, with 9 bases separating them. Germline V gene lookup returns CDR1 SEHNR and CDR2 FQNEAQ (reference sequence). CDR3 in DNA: TGTGCCAGCAGCCCAGGACCATATGGCTACACCTTC. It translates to CASSPGPYGYTF.

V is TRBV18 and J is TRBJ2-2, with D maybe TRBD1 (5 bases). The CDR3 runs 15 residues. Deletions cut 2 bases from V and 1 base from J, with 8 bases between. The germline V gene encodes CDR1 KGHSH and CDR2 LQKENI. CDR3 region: CASSPITGNTGELFF. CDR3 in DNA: TGTGCCAGCTCACCAATAACAGGGAACACCGGGGAGCTGTTTTTT.